One sample yielded the 4 T cell receptor beta chains listed below, sequenced in a study of cytomegalovirus exposure and HLA in healthy donors. Primers: 60 Vbeta forward and 13 Jbeta reverse. Repertoires were generated with immunoSEQ multiplex PCR, while TCRdb's copy carries only in-frame clones and drops some. The sample lists approximately 120,000 clones, around 75% occurring once. The sequenced material came from PBMCs. These receptors originate from a woman between 45 and 65 years old in good health and CMV-seropositive.

The CDR3 loop is CATRGGVSYGYTF. In DNA, the CDR3 is TGTGCCACCCGGGGGGGGGTAAGCTATGGCTACACCTTC. This chain links TRBV10-3 with TRBJ1-2; D is possibly TRBD1 (5 bases). The germline CDR1 and CDR2 sequences are ENHRY and SYGVKD. Trimming stripped 10 bases from V and 4 bases from J, with 16 bases between. This CDR3 is 13 amino acids long.

The rearrangement links TRBV19 to TRBJ1-5; D might be TRBD1 (5 bases). The CDR3 contains 16 residues. The germline V and J ends were trimmed by 2 bases and 0 bases, with 11 bases remaining between them. Looked up from germline, CDR1 is LNHDA and CDR2 is SQIVND (reference sequence). DNA of the CDR3: TGTGCCAGTAGTATACACGGGGGTTATAGCAATCAGCCCCAGCATTTT. Its protein is CASSIHGGYSNQPQHF.

The rearrangement links TRBV6-6 to TRBJ2-2, with 8 positions matching TRBD2. The ends lost 5 bases at V and 0 bases at J; junction bases unmatched: 2. The CDR3 consists of 15 residues. The germline gives CDR1 MNHNY, CDR2 SVGAGI (reference sequence). The CDR3 is CASSQGLANTGELFF. CDR3 in DNA: TGTGCCAGCAGTCAGGGACTAGCGAACACCGGGGAGCTGTTTTTT.

The chain joins TRBV19 to TRBJ2-2; 13 positions agree with TRBD2. The CDR3 contains 16 residues. Germline V CDR1 and CDR2: LNHDA, SQIVND (reference sequence). With 4 bases clipped from V and 7 bases from J, the junction kept 6 bases outside the gene matches. The CDR3 sequence: CASSKGLAGDGGELFF. CDR3 DNA: TGTGCCAGTAGTAAAGGACTAGCGGGAGATGGCGGGGAGCTGTTTTTT.